These 8 T cell receptor beta chains were sequenced from one sample in a study of blood T cell repertoires in COVID-19. Method: immunoSEQ multiplex PCR; TCRdb's copy keeps in-frame clones and lacks some. Of some 390,000 clones in the sample, about 87% were seen once. The sequencing input was peripheral blood. These receptors all come from a human donor in a cohort sampled during active COVID-19.

CDR3 amino acids: CASSRQGAREAFF. As DNA, the CDR3 is TGCGCCAGCAGCCGTCAGGGGGCACGTGAAGCTTTCTTT. The J gene is TRBJ1-1, the V gene TRBV4-1; TRBD1 matches at 8 bases. The germline V gene encodes CDR1 MGHRA and CDR2 YSYEKL. This CDR3 comprises 13 residues. Trimming took 4 bases from V and 7 from J; bases not matched to a gene: 5.

The rearrangement joins TRBV23-1 to TRBJ1-2; 8 bases align to TRBD1. TRBV23-1 qualifies as an ORF whose function is uncertain. The V segment lost 5 bases and the J segment 4 bases; nucleotides outside the gene matches: 9. CDR3 length equals 15 residues. The CDR3 bases are TGCGCCAGCAGTGGGACGCAGGGGGCTGTCTATGGCTACACCTTC. Amino acid sequence: CASSGTQGAVYGYTF.

The rearrangement joins TRBV25-1 to TRBJ2-3; a weak D match, TRBD2 (5 bases). CDR1 is MGHDK, CDR2 SYGVNS, per germline. V dropped 7 bases and J dropped 4 bases, with 12 bases sitting between them. The CDR3 consists of 13 residues. This CDR3 reads CASTPGSADTQYF. In nucleotides, the CDR3 is TGTGCCAGCACCCCGGGGAGCGCAGATACGCAGTATTTT. The whole variable domain, filled in from reference TRBV25-1 and TRBJ2-3, reads EADIYQTPRYLVIGTGKKITLECSQTMGHDKMYWYQQDPGMELHLIHYSYGVNSTEKGDLSSESTVSRIRTEHFPLTLESARPSHTSQYLCASTPGSADTQYFGPGTRLTVL.

The chain couples TRBV3-1 (or the pseudogene TRBV3-2) to TRBJ1-2; perhaps TRBD1 as D (5 bases). Deletions cut 2 bases from V and 8 bases from J, with 18 bases between. The CDR3 length is 15 residues. The germline CDR1 and CDR2 sequences are LGHDT and YNNKEL (reference sequence). The CDR3: CASSQTLGGAWGYTF. The CDR3 DNA reads TGTGCCAGCAGCCAAACCTTGGGCGGGGCTTGGGGCTACACCTTC.

The J gene is TRBJ1-6, the V gene TRBV3-1 (or the pseudogene TRBV3-2), with D maybe TRBD1 (5 bases). The germline CDR1 and CDR2 sequences are LGHDT and YNNKEL (reference sequence). Trimming left V 3 bases short and J 10 bases short, with 13 bases between. This CDR3 comprises 14 residues. CDR3 nucleotides: TGTGCCAGCAGCCAGGGGCGGTGGGAATCACCCCTCCACTTT. This translates into CASSQGRWESPLHF.

This chain joins TRBV19 and TRBJ1-5, with D perhaps matching TRBD1 (5 bases). V lost 5 bases and J lost 4, with 9 bases in between. The CDR3 length is 13 residues. Germline CDR1 is LNHDA and CDR2 is SQIVND (reference sequence). CDR3: CASSLGPNQPQHF. The CDR3 DNA sequence: TGTGCCAGTAGTTTGGGGCCTAATCAGCCCCAGCATTTT.

The chain links TRBV4-2 to TRBJ2-2, with D maybe TRBD2 (5 bases). The CDR3 contains 16 residues. Deletions cut 0 bases from V and 1 base from J, with 9 bases between. Germline values: CDR1 LGHNA, CDR2 YNFKEQ. The CDR3 reads CASSQEAAVNTGELFF. The CDR3 DNA is TGTGCCAGCAGCCAAGAAGCGGCGGTGAACACCGGGGAGCTGTTTTTT.

In DNA form, the CDR3 reads TGTGCCAGCAGTAGCGGGAGGCTTTCCAATGAGCAGTTCTTC. This sequence encodes CASSSGRLSNEQFF. The chain joins TRBV2 to TRBJ2-1, with 9 bases lining up with TRBD2. Per the germline V gene, CDR1 is SNHLY and CDR2 is FYNNEI. V lost 5 bases, J lost 6 bases, and 5 bases stayed unmatched. This CDR3 contains 14 residues.